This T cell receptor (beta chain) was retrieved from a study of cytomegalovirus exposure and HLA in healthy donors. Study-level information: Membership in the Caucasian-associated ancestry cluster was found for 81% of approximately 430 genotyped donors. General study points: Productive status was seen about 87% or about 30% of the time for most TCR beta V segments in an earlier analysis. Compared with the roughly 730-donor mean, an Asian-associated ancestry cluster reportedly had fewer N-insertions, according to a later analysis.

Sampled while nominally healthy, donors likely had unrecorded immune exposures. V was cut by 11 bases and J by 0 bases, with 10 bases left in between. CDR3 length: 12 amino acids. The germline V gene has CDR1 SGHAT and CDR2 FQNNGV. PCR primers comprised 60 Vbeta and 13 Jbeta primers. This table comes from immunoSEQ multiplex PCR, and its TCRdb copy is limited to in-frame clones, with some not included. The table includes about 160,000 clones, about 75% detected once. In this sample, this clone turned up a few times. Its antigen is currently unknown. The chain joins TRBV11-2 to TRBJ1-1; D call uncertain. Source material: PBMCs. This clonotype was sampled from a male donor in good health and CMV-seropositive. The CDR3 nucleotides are TGTGCCTTCCGGGAGATGAACACTGAAGCTTTCTTT. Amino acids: CAFREMNTEAFF.